Below, 9 T cell receptor beta chains from the same sample are listed, as sequenced in a study of T cells after yellow fever vaccination. TCRdb recomputed calls from the 5' RACE reads with MiXCR, one row per CDR3 protein. The sample has more than 65,000 distinct CDR3 sequences, under 9.5% seen once. Sequenced here: CD8+ T cells sorted from PBMCs, sampled 10 days after the first yellow fever vaccination. The receptors derive from a young man who received the YFV17D yellow fever vaccine.

This clonotype was observed a single time. The chain recombines TRBV29-1 with TRBJ1-2; 8 nucleotides agree with TRBD1. The V gene's germline CDR1 is SQVTM and CDR2 ANQGSEA. The CDR3 runs 13 residues. Unmatched junction bases numbered 7, after V lost 6 bases and J lost 4 bases. The CDR3 sequence: CSVPDRDPYGYTF. The CDR3 DNA reads as TGCAGCGTCCCGGACAGGGACCCCTATGGCTACACCTTC.

This clonotype was detected many times. V usage is TRBV4-3 and J usage is TRBJ2-5, with no clear D. The germline V gene encodes CDR1 LGHNA and CDR2 YSLEER. Deletions cut 1 base from V and 1 base from J, with 13 bases between. The CDR3 spans 16 residues. CDR3 DNA: TGCGCCAGCAGCCAAGCACCAGGTATCTCCCAAGAGACCCAGTACTTC. It encodes CASSQAPGISQETQYF.

The V and J genes are TRBV27 and TRBJ2-3, with D possibly called TRBD1 or TRBD2 (5 bases each). The ends were cut back, 5 bases at V and 2 bases at J, with 11 bases in the middle. The CDR3 is 14 amino acids. Germline-derived CDR1 and CDR2 are MNHEY and SMNVEV (reference sequence). Here the CDR3 DNA reads TGTGCCAGCAGTACCGGGGCGGCCACAGATACGCAGTATTTT. This gives the protein CASSTGAATDTQYF.

This clonotype appeared many times. V and J are TRBV7-8 and TRBJ2-2, with D possibly matching TRBD2 (6 bases). Between the trimmed V and J ends, which lost 1 base and 2 bases, there was a span of 11 bases. CDR1 SGHVS and CDR2 FQNEAQ come from the germline V gene. The CDR3 runs 16 residues. The CDR3 DNA reads TGTGCCAGCAGCTTAGGCTCGGGGGTCAACACCGGGGAGCTGTTTTTT. Protein product: CASSLGSGVNTGELFF. The variable domain in full, with the rest retrieved from reference TRBV7-8 and TRBJ2-2, is GAGVSQSPRYKVAKRGQDVALRCDPISGHVSLFWYQQALGQGPEFLTYFQNEAQLDKSGLPSDRFFAERPEGSVSTLKIQRTQQEDSAVYLCASSLGSGVNTGELFFGEGSRLTVL.

This clonotype was seen a few times. The chain joins TRBV20-1 to TRBJ2-2, with 8 bases aligning to TRBD2. CDR3 length: 17 residues. V lost 6 bases and J lost 4; bases outside the gene matches: 16. CDR1 is DFQATT, CDR2 SNEGSKA, per germline (reference sequence). CDR3 coding DNA: TGCAGTGCCCCGAAGAAGACGGGGGGGTTGAGCACCGGGGAGCTGTTTTTT. This codes for CSAPKKTGGLSTGELFF.

This clonotype occurred many times. The V and J genes are TRBV9 and TRBJ2-7; D ambiguous. Germline V CDR1 and CDR2: SGDLS, YYNGEE. V dropped 3 bases and J dropped 6 bases, with 10 bases sitting between them. The CDR3 is made up of 12 amino acids. CDR3 bases: TGTGCCAGCAGCGCCTTTTACTTCGAGCAGTACGTC. This codes for CASSAFYFEQYV.

The chain has TRBV7-8 and TRBJ1-6; D ambiguous. In germline, CDR1 is SGHVS, CDR2 FQNEAQ. V gave up 1 base and J gave up 5 bases, with 6 bases separating them. The CDR3 consists of 14 residues. The CDR3 bases are TGTGCCAGCAGCTTAGTTGTAAATAATTCACCCCTCCACTTT. Its protein is CASSLVVNNSPLHF.

This clonotype was picked up many times. V gene TRBV7-9 combines with J gene TRBJ1-6, with D unresolved. This CDR3 is 12 amino acids long. V lost 1 base to trimming and J lost 10 bases, with 5 bases between them. Germline assignment: CDR1 SEHNR and CDR2 FQNEAQ (reference sequence). The CDR3 DNA reads TGTGCCAGCAGCTTAGGAGGGTCACCCCTCCACTTT. This gives the protein CASSLGGSPLHF.

This clonotype showed up many times. The chain couples TRBV19 to TRBJ2-3; no firm D call. This CDR3 is built from 12 residues. The V and J ends lost 7 bases and 2 bases respectively, with 7 bases between them. Germline CDR1 LNHDA, CDR2 SQIVND (reference sequence). CDR3 amino acids: CASTDFTDTQYF. The DNA for the CDR3 is TGTGCCAGTACCGACTTCACAGATACGCAGTATTTT.